Sequencing of this T cell receptor beta chain was carried out in a study of control samples from healthy donors and cancer patients. This CDR3 region has 15 residues. Trimming took off 3 bases at V and 17 bases at J, with 24 bases between the two ends. Germline V lookup: CDR1 SGDLS, CDR2 YYNGEE. Only in-frame clones appear in the TCRdb table, and some are missing; sequencing was by immunoSEQ multiplex PCR. The sample has 230,000 or so clones, over 90% seen once. The sequenced sample was blood. The sequence came from a man aged 50 to 60 in good health. The chain is built from TRBV9 and TRBJ1-6, with no clear D. The CDR3 spells CASSADGSRSNIVHF. The CDR3 nucleotides are TGTGCCAGCAGCGCAGACGGGAGTCGGTCTAATATTGTCCACTTT.